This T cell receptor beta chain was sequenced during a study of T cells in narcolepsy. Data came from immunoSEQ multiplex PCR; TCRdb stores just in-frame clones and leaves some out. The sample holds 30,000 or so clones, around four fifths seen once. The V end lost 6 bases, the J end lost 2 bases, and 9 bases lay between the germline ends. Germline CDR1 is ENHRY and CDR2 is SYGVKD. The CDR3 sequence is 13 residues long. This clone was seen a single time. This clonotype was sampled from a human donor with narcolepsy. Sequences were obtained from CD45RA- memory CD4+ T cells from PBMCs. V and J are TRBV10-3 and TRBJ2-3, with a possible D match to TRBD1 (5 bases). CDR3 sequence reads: CAIRGPYTDTQYF. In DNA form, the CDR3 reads TGTGCCATCAGGGGGCCGTACACAGATACGCAGTATTTT.